A selection of T cell receptor beta chains follows, all from one sample in a study of read filtering for tumor transcriptome and immune sequencing. Using its own MiXCR run on the reads, TCRdb lists one record per CDR3 protein. The sample lists about 37,000 distinct CDR3 sequences, roughly 13% occurring once. Sequenced: a population of CD138-negative cells sorted from bone marrow. These receptors were taken from a donor at least 40 years old with multiple myeloma. The CDR3 runs from the conserved cysteine through the conserved F or W. A D gene is named only where the DNA matches it firmly. Rows give clone size only sometimes, using once, few, many, or a class for an expanded clone.

size: many; D: .; J: TRBJ2-1; V: TRBV19; CDR3: CATREDTSYNEQFF; DNA: TGTGCCACTAGGGAGGACACCTCCTACAATGAGCAGTTCTTC
size: medium-sized; D: .; J: TRBJ2-1; V: TRBV4-1; CDR3: CASSLTAYNEQFF; DNA: TGCGCCAGCAGCCTGACAGCTTACAATGAGCAGTTCTTC
size: many; D: .; J: TRBJ2-3; V: TRBV20-1; CDR3: CSATRVGVDTQYF; DNA: TGCAGTGCAACCAGGGTTGGCGTTGATACGCAGTATTTT
size: many; D: .; J: TRBJ2-1; V: TRBV5-4; CDR3: CASSFYNSYNEQFF; DNA: TGTGCCAGCAGCTTTTATAACAGCTACAATGAGCAGTTCTTC
size: many; D: .; J: TRBJ1-5; V: TRBV5-8; CDR3: CASRSFNGNQPQHF; DNA: TGTGCCAGCAGATCCTTTAACGGGAATCAGCCCCAGCATTTT
size: many; D: .; J: TRBJ2-7; V: TRBV6-6; CDR3: CASSNDAGDEQYF; DNA: TGTGCCAGCAGTAATGATGCAGGGGACGAGCAGTACTTC
size: many; D: .; J: TRBJ1-5; V: TRBV27; CDR3: CASSFGRGAQPQHF; DNA: TGTGCCAGCAGTTTCGGGCGGGGGGCTCAGCCCCAGCATTTT
size: .; D: TRBD1; J: TRBJ2-2; V: TRBV20-1; CDR3: CSAQGAGTGELFF; DNA: TGCAGTGCCCAGGGGGCGGGCACCGGGGAGCTGTTTTTT
size: .; D: TRBD1; J: TRBJ2-7; V: TRBV7-2; CDR3: CASSRLQGAGEQYF; DNA: TGTGCCAGCAGTCGCTTACAGGGGGCGGGAGAGCAGTACTTC
size: many; D: TRBD1; J: TRBJ1-1; V: TRBV7-9; CDR3: CASSGVGQASRGVTEAFF; DNA: TGTGCCAGCAGCGGGGTCGGACAGGCCTCCCGAGGCGTCACTGAAGCTTTCTTT
size: many; D: .; J: TRBJ1-5; V: TRBV7-2; CDR3: CASSPDRFQPQHF; DNA: TGTGCCAGCAGCCCAGACAGGTTTCAGCCCCAGCATTTT
size: .; D: TRBD2; J: TRBJ2-1; V: TRBV7-2; CDR3: CASSLTSGRTNEQFF; DNA: TGTGCCAGCAGCCTAACTAGCGGGAGGACAAATGAGCAGTTCTTC
size: medium-sized; D: TRBD2; J: TRBJ2-1; V: TRBV7-3; CDR3: CASSLEGTSGRNEQFF; DNA: TGTGCCAGCAGCTTAGAGGGGACTAGCGGGAGAAATGAGCAGTTCTTC
size: many; D: TRBD1; J: TRBJ2-7; V: TRBV7-9; CDR3: CASSRGGQGGEQYF; DNA: TGTGCCAGCAGCCGAGGAGGACAGGGAGGCGAGCAGTACTTC
size: many; D: .; J: TRBJ1-2; V: TRBV20-1; CDR3: CSARVRRPLPNYGYTF; DNA: TGCAGTGCTAGAGTACGCAGGCCCCTACCTAACTATGGCTACACCTTC
size: many; D: .; J: TRBJ1-5; V: TRBV7-9; CDR3: CASSPSGGQPQHF; DNA: TGTGCCAGCAGCCCAAGTGGGGGTCAGCCCCAGCATTTT
size: many; D: TRBD1; J: TRBJ1-2; V: TRBV2; CDR3: CASRGPTGNYGYTF; DNA: TGTGCCAGCAGAGGACCGACAGGGAACTATGGCTACACCTTC
size: .; D: TRBD1; J: TRBJ2-5; V: TRBV27; CDR3: CASSPYRGPQETQYF; DNA: TGTGCCAGCAGCCCATACAGGGGACCTCAAGAGACCCAGTACTTC
size: many; D: .; J: TRBJ2-1; V: TRBV6-5; CDR3: CASSQKGYGGPFSNEQFF; DNA: TGTGCCAGCAGTCAGAAGGGGTACGGAGGGCCGTTTTCCAATGAGCAGTTCTTC
size: many; D: .; J: TRBJ2-1; V: TRBV5-1; CDR3: CASSLTPSNEQFF; DNA: TGCGCCAGCAGCTTGACGCCGAGCAATGAGCAGTTCTTC
size: many; D: TRBD1; J: TRBJ2-5; V: TRBV19; CDR3: CASSSGQGKRETQYF; DNA: TGTGCCAGTAGTTCGGGACAGGGAAAGAGAGAGACCCAGTACTTC
size: many; D: TRBD2; J: TRBJ2-1; V: TRBV12-3/TRBV12-4; CDR3: CASSLGTRGYNEQFF; DNA: TGTGCCAGCAGCCTAGGGACTAGGGGCTACAATGAGCAGTTCTTC
size: many; D: TRBD2; J: TRBJ2-3; V: TRBV7-2; CDR3: CASSTEGSGNTDTQYF; DNA: TGTGCCAGCAGCACCGAGGGTAGCGGGAACACAGATACGCAGTATTTT